The next 4 T cell receptor beta chains were all read from a single sample in a study of cytomegalovirus exposure and HLA in healthy donors. Amplification used 60 Vbeta primers and 13 Jbeta primers. The repertoire was sequenced with immunoSEQ multiplex PCR; TCRdb's copy has only in-frame clones and lacks some. Among 150,000 to 200,000 clones listed, approximately 77% were seen once. The specimen sequenced was PBMCs. The receptors shown here come from a male donor in good health and CMV-seropositive.

V and J are TRBV30 and TRBJ2-6; D remains ambiguous. CDR3 length: 14 amino acids. Germline V gene lookup returns CDR1 GTSNPN and CDR2 SVGIG (reference sequence). Trimming removed 2 bases at V and 0 bases at J, with 5 bases between. CDR3 loop: CAWSPGSGANVLTF. The CDR3 DNA follows: TGTGCCTGGAGTCCGGGCTCTGGGGCCAACGTCCTGACTTTC.

This clone came up a few times. The chain joins TRBV6-4 to TRBJ1-1; D is perhaps TRBD1 (5 bases). Germline CDR1 reads MRHNA; CDR2 reads SNTAGT. The CDR3 consists of 13 residues. Deletions cut 6 bases from V and 5 bases from J, with 13 bases between. The CDR3 loop is CASRGEGGTEAFF. CDR3 in DNA: TGTGCCAGCAGGGGGGAGGGAGGGACTGAAGCTTTCTTT.

The genes are TRBV19 and TRBJ2-7; possible D gene TRBD2, 6 bases. The V gene's germline CDR1 is LNHDA and CDR2 SQIVND (reference sequence). The CDR3 covers 13 residues. V lost 3 bases and J lost 3, with 9 bases in between. The CDR3 spells CASSMGSGYEQYF. The CDR3, as DNA: TGTGCCAGTAGTATGGGTAGCGGCTACGAGCAGTACTTC.

The chain joins TRBV2 to TRBJ2-3; a possible D gene is TRBD1 (5 bases). Trimming removed 6 bases from V and 6 bases from J, with 7 bases in between. The germline V gene has CDR1 SNHLY and CDR2 FYNNEI. The CDR3 sequence is 11 residues long. The CDR3 region is CASRNRDTQYF. For the CDR3, the DNA is TGTGCCAGCAGGAACAGGGATACGCAGTATTTT. The whole variable domain, filled in from reference TRBV2 and TRBJ2-3, reads EPEVTQTPSHQVTQMGQEVILRCVPISNHLYFYWYRQILGQKVEFLVSFYNNEISEKSEIFDDQFSVERPDGSNFTLKIRSTKLEDSAMYFCASRNRDTQYFGPGTRLTVL.